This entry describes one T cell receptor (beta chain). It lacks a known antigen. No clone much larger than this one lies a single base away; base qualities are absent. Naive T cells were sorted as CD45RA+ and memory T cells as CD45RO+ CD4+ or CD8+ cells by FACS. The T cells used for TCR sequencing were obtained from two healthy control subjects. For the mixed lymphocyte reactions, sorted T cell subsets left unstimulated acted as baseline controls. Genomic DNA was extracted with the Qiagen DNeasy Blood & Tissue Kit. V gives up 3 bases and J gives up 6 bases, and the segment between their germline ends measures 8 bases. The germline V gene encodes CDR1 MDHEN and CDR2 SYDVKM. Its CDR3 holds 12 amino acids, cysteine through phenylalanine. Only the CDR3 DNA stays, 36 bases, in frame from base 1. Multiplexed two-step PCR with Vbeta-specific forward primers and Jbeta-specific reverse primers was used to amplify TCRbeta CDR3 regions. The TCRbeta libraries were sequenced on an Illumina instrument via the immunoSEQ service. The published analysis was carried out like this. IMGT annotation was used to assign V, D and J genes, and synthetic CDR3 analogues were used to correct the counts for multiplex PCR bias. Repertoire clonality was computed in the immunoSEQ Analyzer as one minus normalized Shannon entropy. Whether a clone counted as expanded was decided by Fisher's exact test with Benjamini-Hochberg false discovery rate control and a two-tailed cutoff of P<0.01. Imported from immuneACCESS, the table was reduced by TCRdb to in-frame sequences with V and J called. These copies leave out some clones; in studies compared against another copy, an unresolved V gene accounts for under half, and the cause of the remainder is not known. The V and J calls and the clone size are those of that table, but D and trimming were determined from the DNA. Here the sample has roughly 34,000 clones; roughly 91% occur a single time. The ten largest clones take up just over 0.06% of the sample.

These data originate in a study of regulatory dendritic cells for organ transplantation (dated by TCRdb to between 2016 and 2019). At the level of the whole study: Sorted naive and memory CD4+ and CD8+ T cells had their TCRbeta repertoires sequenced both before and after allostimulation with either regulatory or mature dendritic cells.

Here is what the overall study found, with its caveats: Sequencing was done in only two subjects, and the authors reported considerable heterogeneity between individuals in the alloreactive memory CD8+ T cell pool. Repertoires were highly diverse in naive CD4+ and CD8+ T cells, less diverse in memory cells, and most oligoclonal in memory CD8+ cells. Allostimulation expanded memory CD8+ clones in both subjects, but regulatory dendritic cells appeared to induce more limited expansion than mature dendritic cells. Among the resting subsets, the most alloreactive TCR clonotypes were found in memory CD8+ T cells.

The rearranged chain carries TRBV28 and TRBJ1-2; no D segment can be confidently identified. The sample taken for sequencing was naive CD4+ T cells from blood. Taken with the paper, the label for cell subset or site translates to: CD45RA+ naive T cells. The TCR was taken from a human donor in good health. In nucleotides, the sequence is TGTGCCAGCAGTTTTGGAGGGCATGGCTACACCTTC. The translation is CASSFGGHGYTF.